This T cell receptor beta chain appears in the sequencing data of a study of T-cell reconstitution after alpha-beta-depleted transplantation in children. A library of TCRbeta sequences, prepared with unique molecular identifiers, was generated. MiXCR, applied by TCRdb to the PCR reads, yields one record per CDR3 protein. The table lists approximately 400,000 distinct CDR3 sequences, 11% of them singletons, with roughly 5.1% in the top ten. The ends lost 2 bases at V and 1 base at J; junction bases unmatched: 4. The CDR3 runs 15 residues. This clonotype appeared a few times. The material was PBMCs from the stem cell graft donor, obtained from the stem cell graft. The receptor comes from a human donor who donated a stem cell graft to a child with acute myeloid leukemia. This chain connects TRBV12-3 or TRBV12-4 to TRBJ2-5; TRBD1 matches at 7 bases. The CDR3 DNA reads TGTGCCAGCAGTTTATACCGGGACAGCCAAGAGACCCAGTACTTC. This sequence encodes CASSLYRDSQETQYF.